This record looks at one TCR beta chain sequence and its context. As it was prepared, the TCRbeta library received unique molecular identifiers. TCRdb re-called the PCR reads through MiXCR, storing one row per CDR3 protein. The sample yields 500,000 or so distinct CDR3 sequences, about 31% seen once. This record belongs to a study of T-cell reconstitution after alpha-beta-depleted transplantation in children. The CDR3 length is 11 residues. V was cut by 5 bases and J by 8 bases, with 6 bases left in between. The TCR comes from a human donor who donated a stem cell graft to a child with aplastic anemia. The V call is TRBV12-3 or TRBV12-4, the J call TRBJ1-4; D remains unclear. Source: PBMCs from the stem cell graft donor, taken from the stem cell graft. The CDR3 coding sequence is TGTGCCAGCAGTGAAGGGGAAAAACTGTTTTTT. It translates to CASSEGEKLFF.